Below, 14 T cell receptor beta chains from the same sample are listed, as sequenced in a study of patients and donors after allogeneic stem cell transplantation. MiXCR was run by TCRdb on the RT-PCR reads, yielding one entry per CDR3 protein. The sample has 20,000 to 30,000 distinct CDR3 sequences, roughly 43% seen once. Material: blood, either unsorted or a sorted T cell fraction (not recorded which). All receptors come from a human donor who was either an allogeneic HSCT recipient or a stem cell or donor lymphocyte infusion donor (not recorded which). It is not recorded whose cells these are; they may come from a transplant donor.

V is TRBV18 and J is TRBJ1-3; D gene ambiguous. The V and J ends lost 0 bases and 4 bases respectively, with 10 bases between them. This CDR3 region has 15 residues. Germline CDR1 and CDR2: KGHSH and LQKENI. The CDR3, as DNA: TGTGCCAGCTCACCACCTGACTCGAGGGGAAACACCATATATTTT. Translated: CASSPPDSRGNTIYF.

The rearrangement links TRBV24-1 to TRBJ2-1, with D possibly being TRBD1 (5 bases). Per the germline V gene, CDR1 is KGHDR and CDR2 is SFDVKD. Trimming took off 1 base at V and 9 bases at J, with 12 bases between the two ends. This CDR3 spans 14 amino acids. This CDR3 is CATSDLGRAAEQFF. The CDR3 DNA is TGTGCCACCAGTGATTTAGGCAGGGCGGCTGAGCAGTTCTTC.

This clonotype was found a few times. The chain combines TRBV11-2 with TRBJ2-1; a weak D match, TRBD2 (5 bases). The germline CDR1 and CDR2 sequences are SGHAT and FQNNGV. The CDR3 length is 13 residues. V was clipped by 5 bases and J by 9 bases, with 14 bases between them. The CDR3 protein is CASSPILGLEQFF. The DNA for the CDR3 is TGTGCCAGCAGCCCGATACTAGGGCTTGAGCAGTTCTTC.

The J gene is TRBJ1-1, the V gene TRBV11-2; 7 positions match TRBD1. With 1 base clipped from V and 4 bases from J, the junction kept 3 bases outside the gene matches. The CDR3 totals 14 residues. The germline V gene encodes CDR1 SGHAT and CDR2 FQNNGV. The CDR3, as DNA: TGTGCCAGCAGCTTAGCCAGGGGGGGCACTGAAGCTTTCTTT. Its protein product is CASSLARGGTEAFF.

The J gene is TRBJ1-3, the V gene TRBV6-5, with 8 bases fitting TRBD1. Germline trimming cut 7 bases from V and 0 bases from J; bases unmatched to any gene: 17. The CDR3 is made up of 19 amino acids. Germline V gives CDR1 MNHEY, CDR2 SVGAGI. The chain's CDR3 is CASTPTGTGPFGSGNTIYF. The CDR3 DNA is TGTGCCAGCACCCCGACCGGGACAGGTCCCTTTGGCTCTGGAAACACCATATATTTT.

This clonotype appeared a few times. The rearrangement links TRBV4-1 to TRBJ1-5; D not certain. The V and J ends lost 0 bases and 4 bases respectively, with 16 bases between them. The germline gives CDR1 MGHRA, CDR2 YSYEKL. The CDR3 is 17 amino acids. CDR3 bases: TGCGCCAGCAGCCAAGACTCCAGGCGCATAGGAAATCAGCCCCAGCATTTT. It encodes CASSQDSRRIGNQPQHF.

The chain recombines TRBV4-1 with TRBJ2-7, with unresolved D. The germline CDR1 and CDR2 sequences are MGHRA and YSYEKL. Trimming pared 0 bases from V and 2 bases from J, leaving 17 bases between. The length of the CDR3 is 17 residues. CDR3 sequence (DNA): TGCGCCAGCAGCCAAGACGGTACGGGCAGGTGGGCCTACGAGCAGTACTTC. Translating it yields CASSQDGTGRWAYEQYF.

The rearrangement uses TRBV7-2 and TRBJ1-5, with D possibly TRBD1 on 5 matching bases. The CDR3 sequence is 15 residues long. V was pared by 1 base and J by 6 bases, with 13 bases between. CDR1 and CDR2 (germline): SGHTA, FQGNSA. CDR3 in amino acids: CASSLVGGQGQPQHF. The CDR3, as DNA: TGTGCCAGCAGCTTAGTTGGCGGTCAGGGTCAGCCCCAGCATTTT.

Written as DNA, the CDR3 is TGTGCCAGCAGTTACAGGGACACAGATACGCAGTATTTT. This gives the protein CASSYRDTDTQYF. V is TRBV6-2 or TRBV6-3 and J is TRBJ2-3; D is unresolved. Looked up from germline, CDR1 is MNHEY and CDR2 is SVGEGT. The CDR3 spans 13 residues. The V end was cut by 2 bases, the J end by 2 bases, with 5 bases between.

The CDR3 nucleotides are TGCAGTGCTAGAATCGCAGGCGGGGAAAAACTGTTTTTT. It encodes CSARIAGGEKLFF. V usage is TRBV20-1 and J usage is TRBJ1-4, with D hard to call. CDR1 and CDR2 from the germline V gene are DFQATT and SNEGSKA (reference sequence). V lost 2 bases and J lost 8, with 12 bases in between. There are 13 residues in the CDR3.

The V gene is TRBV5-1, the J gene TRBJ2-3, with no clear D. The germline V gene encodes CDR1 SGHRS and CDR2 YFSETQ. This CDR3 has 13 amino acids. Deletions cut 7 bases from V and 3 bases from J, with 12 bases between. As DNA, the CDR3 is TGCGCCAGCCTCCTCGATGGGACAGATACGCAGTATTTT. It translates to CASLLDGTDTQYF.

V usage is TRBV6-5 and J usage is TRBJ2-1; D possibly corresponds to TRBD2 (5 bases). CDR1 and CDR2 from the germline V gene are MNHEY and SVGAGI. The CDR3 has 12 residues. The V end lost 2 bases, the J end lost 13 bases, and 12 bases lay between the germline ends. DNA for the CDR3: TGTGCCAGCAGTTACACGGGAAAACTCCAGTTCTTC. It encodes CASSYTGKLQFF.

The gene calls are TRBV12-3 or TRBV12-4 and TRBJ2-2; D call uncertain. V was shortened by 6 bases and J by 8 bases, with 7 bases between the two germline ends. This CDR3 spans 11 amino acids. The CDR3 DNA reads as TGTGCCAGCAGAGAAGCTGGGGAGCTGTTTTTT. This translates into CASREAGELFF.

The chain couples TRBV18 to TRBJ2-5; 7 bases are shared with TRBD2. The CDR3 contains 15 residues. Per the germline V gene, CDR1 is KGHSH and CDR2 is LQKENI. J gave up 1 base and V 1 base, and 3 bases lay outside the gene matches. The CDR3 region has the DNA TGTGCCAGCTCACCACGGGGGGGAACCCAAGAGACCCAGTACTTC. It specifies CASSPRGGTQETQYF. The full variable domain, rest sourced from reference TRBV18 and TRBJ2-5, is NAGVMQNPRHLVRRRGQEARLRCSPMKGHSHVYWYRQLPEEGLKFMVYLQKENIIDESGMPKERFSAEFPKEGPSILRIQQVVRGDSAAYFCASSPRGGTQETQYFGPGTRLLVL.